A single sample is the source of the 15 T cell receptor beta chains below, sequenced in a study of OX40 agonist ivuxolimab in advanced cancers. TCRdb's copy holds only in-frame clones and misses some; the assay was immunoSEQ multiplex PCR. The sample includes around 64,000 clones, roughly nine tenths seen only once; the top ten take around 0.76%. The sample in question was CD4+ or CD8+ T cells sorted from blood, obtained in a trial of the OX40 agonist ivuxolimab. The receptors originated from an adult with an advanced solid tumor such as melanoma, head and neck, liver or kidney cancer.

The chain carries TRBV6-5 and TRBJ2-3, with no clear D. Looked up from germline, CDR1 is MNHEY and CDR2 is SVGAGI. This CDR3 comprises 14 residues. V was trimmed by 5 bases and J by 6 bases, leaving 15 bases between them. CDR3 coding DNA: TGTGCCAGCAGTCCCCCGCCCCGCCTGGATACGCAGTATTTT. Protein product: CASSPPPRLDTQYF.

The rearrangement joins TRBV27 to TRBJ1-1, with D possibly being TRBD1 (6 bases). CDR1 is MNHEY and CDR2 is SMNVEV in the germline V gene (reference sequence). CDR3 length: 15 amino acids. The CDR3 sequence is CAVRPWGAGNTEAFF. In nucleotides, the CDR3 is TGTGCGGTGCGGCCTTGGGGGGCGGGAAACACTGAAGCTTTCTTT.

This clone was detected a few times. V usage is TRBV9 and J usage is TRBJ1-2, with D perhaps matching TRBD1 (5 bases). The CDR3 is 14 amino acids. The V and J ends lost 0 bases and 7 bases respectively, with 13 bases between them. Germline lookup yields CDR1 SGDLS and CDR2 YYNGEE. CDR3: CASSVEEGAVGYTF. For the CDR3, the DNA is TGTGCCAGCAGCGTAGAGGAAGGGGCAGTTGGCTACACCTTC.

The rearrangement joins TRBV12-2 to TRBJ2-7. TRBV12-2 counts as a pseudogene. CDR3 length equals 15 residues. This CDR3 reads CASRPRGRKSYEQYF. Here the CDR3 DNA reads TGTGCAAGTCGCCCCCGGGGCAGAAAGTCCTACGAGCAGTACTTC.

This chain links TRBV19 with TRBJ1-1; 8 nucleotides agree with TRBD1. This CDR3 comprises 12 residues. V shed 7 bases, J shed 8 bases, and the junction held 6 bases outside the gene matches. Germline lookup yields CDR1 LNHDA and CDR2 SQIVND (reference sequence). In nucleotides, the CDR3 is TGTGCCAGTACCCAGGGGGCCGGGGAAGCTTTCTTT. This codes for CASTQGAGEAFF.

This clone was found once. This chain links TRBV11-3 with TRBJ2-1; 10 bases are a match to TRBD2. V was pared by 9 bases and J by 7 bases, with 12 bases of the junction left unmatched. The CDR3 is 15 residues long. Per the germline V gene, CDR1 is SGHNT and CDR2 is YENEEA. The CDR3 protein is CARTKREGPRNEQFF. The DNA of the CDR3 is TGTGCCAGGACCAAGCGGGAGGGCCCTCGGAATGAGCAGTTCTTC.

The CDR3 region is CASSPGTLLYEQYF. CDR3 coding DNA: TGTGCCAGCAGCCCGGGGACCCTCCTTTACGAGCAGTACTTC. The chain is built from TRBV28 and TRBJ2-7, with D tentatively TRBD1 or TRBD2 (5 bases each). CDR3 size: 14 residues. V lost 6 bases and J lost 4, with 16 bases in between. CDR1 is MDHEN and CDR2 is SYDVKM in the germline V gene.

J is TRBJ2-5 and V is TRBV10-1; no reliable D call. From germline, CDR1 is WNHNN and CDR2 SYGVQD (reference sequence). The CDR3 has 13 residues. V lost 4 bases and J 5 bases, leaving 11 bases between the germline ends. The CDR3 here is CASSGGIVETQYF. CDR3 nucleotide sequence: TGCGCCAGCAGTGGGGGAATTGTGGAGACCCAGTACTTC.

CDR3 loop: CASGSSGTYEQYF. CDR3 nucleotides: TGTGCTAGTGGTTCATCAGGGACCTACGAGCAGTACTTC. The chain employs TRBV12-5 and TRBJ2-7; perhaps TRBD1 as D (5 bases). The CDR3 runs to 13 residues. Germline loops: CDR1 LGHNT, CDR2 FRNRAP. V was cut by 4 bases and J by 2 bases, with 9 bases left in between.

The sample holds a few counts of this clone. The rearrangement uses TRBV7-3 and TRBJ1-5, with a weak D call TRBD1 (6 bases). Germline CDR1 is SGHTA and CDR2 is FQGTGA. V dropped 2 bases and J dropped 5 bases, with 7 bases sitting between them. The CDR3 length is 13 residues. The CDR3: CASSLEGDQPQHF. The DNA of the CDR3 is TGTGCCAGCAGCTTAGAGGGGGATCAGCCCCAGCATTTT. Combining the CDR3 with reference TRBV7-3 and TRBJ1-5 gives the whole variable domain GAGVSQTPSNKVTEKGKYVELRCDPISGHTALYWYRQSLGQGPEFLIYFQGTGAADDSGLPNDRFFAVRPEGSVSTLKIQRTERGDSAVYLCASSLEGDQPQHFGDGTRLSIL.

The chain employs TRBV18 and TRBJ2-3, with 11 positions matching TRBD2. The junction had 5 bases not matched to a gene; V was cut back by 5 bases and J by 1 base. Germline V gene data show CDR1 as KGHSH and CDR2 as LQKENI. The CDR3 spans 16 residues. The CDR3 DNA is TGTGCCAGCTCAACACTGACTAGCGGGGGCACAGATACGCAGTATTTT. It specifies CASSTLTSGGTDTQYF.

The chain recombines TRBV2 with TRBJ2-6; 8 bases line up with TRBD2. Germline V gives CDR1 SNHLY, CDR2 FYNNEI. Trimming took 6 bases from V and 1 from J; bases not matched to a gene: 5. This CDR3 contains 16 residues. The CDR3 DNA reads TGTGCCAGCAGGGGAGCGGGAGTTTCTGGGGCCAACGTCCTGACTTTC. It translates to CASRGAGVSGANVLTF.

This clone was detected once. The chain joins TRBV10-3 to TRBJ2-1; 8 nucleotides line up with TRBD2. Germline loops: CDR1 ENHRY, CDR2 SYGVKD. V lost 0 bases to trimming and J lost 8 bases; unmatched junction nucleotides: 12. CDR3 length: 17 amino acids. The CDR3 coding sequence is TGTGCCATCAGTGAGTCGACAGTTGCGGGGGGTTTAGATGAGCAGTTCTTC. It encodes CAISESTVAGGLDEQFF.

This clone was observed a single time. J is TRBJ2-3 and V is TRBV6-6; D unclear. The CDR3 length is 13 residues. V lost 7 bases and J 6 bases, leaving 14 bases between the germline ends. Per the germline V gene, CDR1 is MNHNY and CDR2 is SVGAGI (reference sequence). CDR3 amino acids: CASTPSSADTQYF. CDR3 coding DNA: TGTGCCAGCACCCCCAGTAGTGCGGATACGCAGTATTTT.

The chain has TRBV5-4 and TRBJ1-1; the D is unclear. Trimming removed 0 bases at V and 3 bases at J, with 9 bases between. Per germline, CDR1 SGHNT and CDR2 YYREEE (reference sequence). CDR3 size: 14 residues. CDR3 coding DNA: TGTGCCAGCAGCTTGGACCGCGGGGACACTGAAGCTTTCTTT. Its translation: CASSLDRGDTEAFF.